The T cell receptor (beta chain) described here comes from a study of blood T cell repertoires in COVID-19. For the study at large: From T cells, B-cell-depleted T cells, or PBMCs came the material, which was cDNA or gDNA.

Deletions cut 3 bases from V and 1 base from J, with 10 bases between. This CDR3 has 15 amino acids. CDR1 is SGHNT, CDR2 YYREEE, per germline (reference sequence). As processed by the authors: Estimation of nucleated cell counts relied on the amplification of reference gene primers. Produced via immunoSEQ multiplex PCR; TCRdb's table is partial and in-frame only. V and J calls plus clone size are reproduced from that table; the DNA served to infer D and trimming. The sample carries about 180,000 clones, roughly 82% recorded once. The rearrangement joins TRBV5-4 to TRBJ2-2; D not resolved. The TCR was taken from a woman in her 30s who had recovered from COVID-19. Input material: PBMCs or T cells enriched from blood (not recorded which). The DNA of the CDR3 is TGTGCCAGCAGCTCGACTCTTAAGAACACCGGGGAGCTGTTTTTT. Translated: CASSSTLKNTGELFF.